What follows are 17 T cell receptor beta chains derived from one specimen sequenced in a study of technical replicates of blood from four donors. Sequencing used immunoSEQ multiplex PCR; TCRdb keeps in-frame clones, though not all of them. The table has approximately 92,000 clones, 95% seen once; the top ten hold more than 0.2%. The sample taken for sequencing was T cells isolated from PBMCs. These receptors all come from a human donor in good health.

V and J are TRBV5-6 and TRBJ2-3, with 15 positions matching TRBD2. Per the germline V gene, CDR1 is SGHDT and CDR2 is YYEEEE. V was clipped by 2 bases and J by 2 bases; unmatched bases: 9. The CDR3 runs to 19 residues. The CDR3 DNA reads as TGTGCCAGCAGCTTCACCCGGACTAGCGGGAGGGCCGCCACAGATACGCAGTATTTT. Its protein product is CASSFTRTSGRAATDTQYF.

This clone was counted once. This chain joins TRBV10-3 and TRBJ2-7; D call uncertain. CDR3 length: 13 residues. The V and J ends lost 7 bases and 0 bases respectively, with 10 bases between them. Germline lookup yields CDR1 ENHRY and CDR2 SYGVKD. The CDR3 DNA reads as TGTGCCATCACAGGTTCCCGCTCCTACGAGCAGTACTTC. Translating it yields CAITGSRSYEQYF.

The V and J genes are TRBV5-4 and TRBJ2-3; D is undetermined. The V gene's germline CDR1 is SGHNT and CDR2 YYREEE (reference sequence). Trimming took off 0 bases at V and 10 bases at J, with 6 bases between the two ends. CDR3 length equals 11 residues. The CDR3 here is CASSLAFAQYF. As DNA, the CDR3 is TGTGCCAGCAGCTTGGCGTTTGCGCAGTATTTT.

The CDR3 here is CASSGQGRGDTQYF. CDR3 nucleotide sequence: TGTGCCAGCAGCGGACAGGGGCGGGGAGATACGCAGTATTTT. The chain is built from TRBV6-5 and TRBJ2-3; TRBD1 aligns across 9 bases. Trimming cost V 6 bases and J 5 bases; bases outside gene matches: 6. Germline-derived CDR1 and CDR2 are MNHEY and SVGAGI. The length of the CDR3 is 14 residues.

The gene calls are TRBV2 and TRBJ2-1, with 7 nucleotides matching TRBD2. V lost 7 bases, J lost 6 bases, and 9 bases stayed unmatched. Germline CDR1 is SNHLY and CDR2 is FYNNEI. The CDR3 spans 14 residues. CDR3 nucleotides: TGTGCCAGCAACCGGGACTATTACCCCAATGAGCAGTTCTTC. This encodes CASNRDYYPNEQFF.

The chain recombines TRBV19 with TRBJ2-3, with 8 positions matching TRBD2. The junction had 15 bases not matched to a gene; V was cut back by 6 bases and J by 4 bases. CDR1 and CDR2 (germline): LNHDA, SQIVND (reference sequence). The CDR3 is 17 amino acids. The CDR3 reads CASRRPLAGGSADTQYF. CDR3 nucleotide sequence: TGTGCCAGTAGGCGGCCATTGGCGGGGGGTTCGGCAGATACGCAGTATTTT.

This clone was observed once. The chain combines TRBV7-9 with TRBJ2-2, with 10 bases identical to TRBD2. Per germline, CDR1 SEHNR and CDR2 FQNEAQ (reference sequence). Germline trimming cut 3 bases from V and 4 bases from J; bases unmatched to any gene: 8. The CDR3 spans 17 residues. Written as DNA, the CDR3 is TGTGCCAGCAGCTTCTCGCTAGCGGGAGATGTCACCGGGGAGCTGTTTTTT. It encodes CASSFSLAGDVTGELFF. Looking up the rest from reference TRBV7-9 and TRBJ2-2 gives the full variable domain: DTGVSQNPRHKITKRGQNVTFRCDPISEHNRLYWYRQTLGQGPEFLTYFQNEAQLEKSRLLSDRFSAERPKGSFSTLEIQRTEQGDSAMYLCASSFSLAGDVTGELFFGEGSRLTVL.

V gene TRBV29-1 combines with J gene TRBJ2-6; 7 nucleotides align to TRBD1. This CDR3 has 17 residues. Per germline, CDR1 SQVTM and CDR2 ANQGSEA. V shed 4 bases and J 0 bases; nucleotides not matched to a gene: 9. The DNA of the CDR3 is TGCAGCGTTGGGGCAGGGGGTTCCTTCTCTGGGGCCAACGTCCTGACTTTC. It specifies CSVGAGGSFSGANVLTF. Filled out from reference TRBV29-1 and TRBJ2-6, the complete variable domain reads SAVISQKPSRDICQRGTSLTIQCQVDSQVTMMFWYRQQPGQSLTLIATANQGSEATYESGFVIDKFPISRPNLTFSTLTVSNMSPEDSSIYLCSVGAGGSFSGANVLTFGAGSRLTVL.

CDR3: CASSVLGGNNEQFF. Written as DNA, the CDR3 is TGTGCCAGCAGTGTACTGGGAGGAAACAATGAGCAGTTCTTC. This chain joins TRBV6-4 and TRBJ2-1; TRBD2 is a possible D gene (6 bases). From germline, CDR1 is MRHNA and CDR2 SNTAGT. Trimming pared 4 bases from V and 5 bases from J, leaving 12 bases between. CDR3 size: 14 residues.

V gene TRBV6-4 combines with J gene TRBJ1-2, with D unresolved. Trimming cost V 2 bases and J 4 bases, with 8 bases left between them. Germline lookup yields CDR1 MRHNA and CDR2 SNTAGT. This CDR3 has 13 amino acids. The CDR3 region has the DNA TGTGCCAGCAGTGACGGGCTGAGCTATGGCTACACCTTC. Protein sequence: CASSDGLSYGYTF.

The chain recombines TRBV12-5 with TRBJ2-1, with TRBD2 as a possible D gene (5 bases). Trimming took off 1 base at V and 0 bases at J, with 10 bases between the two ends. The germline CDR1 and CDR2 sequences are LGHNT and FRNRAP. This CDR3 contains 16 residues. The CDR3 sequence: CASGLDGGFSYNEQFF. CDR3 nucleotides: TGTGCTAGTGGTTTGGATGGAGGATTCTCCTACAATGAGCAGTTCTTC.

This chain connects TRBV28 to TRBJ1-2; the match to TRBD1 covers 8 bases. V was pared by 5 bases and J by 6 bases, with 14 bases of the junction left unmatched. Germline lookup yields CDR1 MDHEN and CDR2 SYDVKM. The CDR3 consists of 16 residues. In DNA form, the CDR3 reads TGTGCCAGCAGTGTCGACAGGGGCCCAATACTCCATGGCTACACCTTC. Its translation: CASSVDRGPILHGYTF.

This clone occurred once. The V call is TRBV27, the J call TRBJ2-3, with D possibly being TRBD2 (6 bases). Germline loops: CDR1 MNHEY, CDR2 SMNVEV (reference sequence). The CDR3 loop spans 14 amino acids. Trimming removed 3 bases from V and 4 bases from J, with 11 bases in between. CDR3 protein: CASSLSGVADTQYF. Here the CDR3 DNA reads TGTGCCAGCAGTTTGTCGGGGGTTGCAGATACGCAGTATTTT.

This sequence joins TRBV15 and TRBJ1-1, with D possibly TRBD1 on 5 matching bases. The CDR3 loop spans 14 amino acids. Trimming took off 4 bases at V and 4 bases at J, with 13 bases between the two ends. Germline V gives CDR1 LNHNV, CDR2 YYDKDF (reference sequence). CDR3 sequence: CATSTRDYPTEAFF. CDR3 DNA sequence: TGTGCCACCAGCACCAGGGACTACCCCACTGAAGCTTTCTTT. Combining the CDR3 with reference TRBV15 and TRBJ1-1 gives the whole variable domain DAMVIQNPRYQVTQFGKPVTLSCSQTLNHNVMYWYQQKSSQAPKLLFHYYDKDFNNEADTPDNFQSRRPNTSFCFLDIRSPGLGDTAMYLCATSTRDYPTEAFFGQGTRLTVV.

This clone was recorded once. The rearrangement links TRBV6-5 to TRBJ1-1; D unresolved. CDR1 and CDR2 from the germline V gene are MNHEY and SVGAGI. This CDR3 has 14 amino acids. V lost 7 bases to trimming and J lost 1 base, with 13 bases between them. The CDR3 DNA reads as TGTGCCAGCACCAGTCGCGGCCAGAACACTGAAGCTTTCTTT. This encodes CASTSRGQNTEAFF.

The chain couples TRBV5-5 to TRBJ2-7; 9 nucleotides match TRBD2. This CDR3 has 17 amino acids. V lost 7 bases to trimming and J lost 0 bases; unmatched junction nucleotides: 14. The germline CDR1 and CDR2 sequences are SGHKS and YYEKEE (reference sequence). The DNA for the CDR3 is TGTGCCAGCCAAAGCTTGGATCTAGCGGGAAGCTCCTACGAGCAGTACTTC. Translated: CASQSLDLAGSSYEQYF.

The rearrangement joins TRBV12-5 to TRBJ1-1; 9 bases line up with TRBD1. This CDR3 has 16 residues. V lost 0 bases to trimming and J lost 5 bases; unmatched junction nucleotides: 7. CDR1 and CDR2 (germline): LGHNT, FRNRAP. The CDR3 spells CASGLVFDRGSTEAFF. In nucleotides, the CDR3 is TGTGCTAGTGGTTTGGTTTTTGACAGGGGGAGTACTGAAGCTTTCTTT.